The sample holds a few counts of the clone carrying this T cell receptor (beta chain). V was pared by 6 bases and J by 0 bases, with 12 bases between. The CDR3 totals 15 residues. The library gave individual cDNA molecules unique molecular identifiers. Each CDR3 protein gets one entry after TCRdb re-called the RACE reads with MiXCR. The data hold around 80,000 distinct CDR3 sequences, with under 10% observed a single time. The data originate from a study of human T cells and chemical hapten exposure. On the study more broadly: Small volume differences among pooled libraries mainly caused per-sample TCR yield variation.

The time point: healthy volunteer bleed at 6 weeks. Before extraction, the whole blood was not fractionated, and total RNA was taken from it. The sequenced material came from whole blood. The chain recombines TRBV12-3 or TRBV12-4 with TRBJ2-1; tentative D call: TRBD2 (6 bases). This receptor was obtained from a male donor in good health. Some clones in this sample may be carry-over from other donors' samples. The CDR3 protein is CASSRSGSSYNEQFF. In DNA, the CDR3 is TGTGCCAGCAGCCGTAGCGGAAGCTCCTACAATGAGCAGTTCTTC.